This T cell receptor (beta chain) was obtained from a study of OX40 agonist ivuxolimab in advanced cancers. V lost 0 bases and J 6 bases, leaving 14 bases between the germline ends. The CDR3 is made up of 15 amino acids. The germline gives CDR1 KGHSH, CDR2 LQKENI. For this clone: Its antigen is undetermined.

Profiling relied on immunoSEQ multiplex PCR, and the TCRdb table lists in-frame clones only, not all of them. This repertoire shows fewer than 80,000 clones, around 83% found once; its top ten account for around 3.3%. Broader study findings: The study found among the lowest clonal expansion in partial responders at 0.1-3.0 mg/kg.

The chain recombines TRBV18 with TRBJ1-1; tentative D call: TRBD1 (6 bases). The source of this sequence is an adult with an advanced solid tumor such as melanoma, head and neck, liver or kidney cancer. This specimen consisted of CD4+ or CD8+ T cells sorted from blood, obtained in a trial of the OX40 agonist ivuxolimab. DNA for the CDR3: TGTGCCAGCTCACCACCACAGGGAGAATTTGCTGAAGCTTTCTTT. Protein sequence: CASSPPQGEFAEAFF. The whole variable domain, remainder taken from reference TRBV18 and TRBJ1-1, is NAGVMQNPRHLVRRRGQEARLRCSPMKGHSHVYWYRQLPEEGLKFMVYLQKENIIDESGMPKERFSAEFPKEGPSILRIQQVVRGDSAAYFCASSPPQGEFAEAFFGQGTRLTVV.